This TCR beta chain is drawn from a study of control samples from healthy donors and cancer patients. Clones were read by immunoSEQ multiplex PCR, and TCRdb kept only the in-frame ones, dropping some. The sample records fewer than 250,000 clones, 91% being singletons. The V and J ends lost 11 bases and 5 bases respectively, with 15 bases between them. The CDR3 has 12 amino acids. CDR1 is LNHDA, CDR2 SQIVND, per germline (reference sequence). This clonotype was sampled from a man aged 25 to 40 in good health. The sample taken for sequencing was blood. The chain couples TRBV19 to TRBJ1-2; D perhaps matches TRBD1 (6 bases). In DNA form, the CDR3 reads TGTGCCGGCACAGGGAAAACATATGGCTACACCTTC. Translated, it gives CAGTGKTYGYTF.